Below, 23 T cell receptor beta chains from the same sample are listed, as sequenced in a study of cytomegalovirus exposure and HLA in healthy donors. Only in-frame clones appear in the TCRdb table, and some are missing; sequencing was by immunoSEQ multiplex PCR. This table has 200,000 to 300,000 clones, roughly 91% appearing once. Sequencing was carried out using PBMCs. Receptors originate from a woman between 25 and 40 years old in good health and CMV-seronegative.

J is TRBJ2-7 and V is TRBV5-1; 8 bases line up with TRBD1. The CDR3 sequence is 15 residues long. Germline loops: CDR1 SGHRS, CDR2 YFSETQ. V lost 4 bases and J lost 2; bases outside the gene matches: 8. DNA of the CDR3: TGCGCCAGCAGCCACGACAGGGGCCTCACCTACGAGCAGTACTTC. Encoded protein: CASSHDRGLTYEQYF. Full variable domain (rest looked up from reference TRBV5-1 and TRBJ2-7): KAGVTQTPRYLIKTRGQQVTLSCSPISGHRSVSWYQQTPGQGLQFLFEYFSETQRNKGNFPGRFSGRQFSNSRSEMNVSTLELGDSALYLCASSHDRGLTYEQYFGPGTRLTVT.

This chain links TRBV7-3 with TRBJ2-3; perhaps TRBD2 as D (6 bases). V was shortened by 7 bases and J by 0 bases, with 11 bases between the two germline ends. The V gene's germline CDR1 is SGHTA and CDR2 FQGTGA. The CDR3 extends over 14 amino acids. CDR3 DNA: TGTGCCAGCAATACGGGACTCAGCACAGATACGCAGTATTTT. Translated, it gives CASNTGLSTDTQYF.

The chain is built from TRBV28 and TRBJ1-2; 7 nucleotides align to TRBD1. V shed 5 bases and J 6 bases; nucleotides not matched to a gene: 9. The germline CDR1 and CDR2 sequences are MDHEN and SYDVKM. The CDR3 consists of 14 residues. CDR3 DNA sequence: TGTGCCAGCAGTCCGTCACAGGGGAGGCATGGCTACACCTTC. Residues: CASSPSQGRHGYTF.

This clone was recorded a few times. The rearrangement links TRBV5-1 to TRBJ1-5; D unresolved. Trimming pared 0 bases from V and 4 bases from J, leaving 11 bases between. The CDR3 consists of 15 residues. Germline loops: CDR1 SGHRS, CDR2 YFSETQ. The CDR3 region is CASSLDSGVNQPQHF. CDR3 in DNA: TGCGCCAGCAGCTTGGATTCAGGCGTAAATCAGCCCCAGCATTTT. Full variable domain (remainder filled in from reference TRBV5-1 and TRBJ1-5): KAGVTQTPRYLIKTRGQQVTLSCSPISGHRSVSWYQQTPGQGLQFLFEYFSETQRNKGNFPGRFSGRQFSNSRSEMNVSTLELGDSALYLCASSLDSGVNQPQHFGDGTRLSIL.

The DNA for the CDR3 is TGTGCCAGCAGCTCGACTAGACTCTCAAGAGGGGAGCTGTTTTTT. It encodes CASSSTRLSRGELFF. The chain links TRBV7-2 to TRBJ2-2; D is possibly TRBD2 (6 bases). The CDR3 spans 15 residues. Trimming took off 4 bases at V and 8 bases at J, with 17 bases between the two ends. The V gene's germline CDR1 is SGHTA and CDR2 FQGNSA.

The chain carries TRBV15 and TRBJ2-5; 10 bases are a match to TRBD2. Per germline, CDR1 LNHNV and CDR2 YYDKDF (reference sequence). Losses at the gene ends were 1 base for V and 5 bases for J; bases not matched to a gene: 10. The CDR3 length is 17 residues. The CDR3 region has the DNA TGTGCCACCAGCAGAGTGGATCTAGCGGGAGCAGGGGAGACCCAGTACTTC. It encodes CATSRVDLAGAGETQYF.

The CDR3 bases are TGTGCCAGCAGCTTAGTTGGACTAGCGACCCGCGGGGAGCAGTACTTC. Protein: CASSLVGLATRGEQYF. The chain employs TRBV7-2 and TRBJ2-7; TRBD2 aligns across 9 bases. CDR3 length equals 16 residues. After removal of 1 base from V and 7 bases from J, the junction contained 11 bases not matched to a gene. Germline lookup yields CDR1 SGHTA and CDR2 FQGNSA.

The genes are TRBV6-6 and TRBJ2-7; D gene uncertain. With 0 bases removed from V and 5 bases from J, the gap between germline ends came to 17 bases. CDR3 length: 16 amino acids. Germline CDR1 is MNHNY and CDR2 is SVGAGI (reference sequence). CDR3 nucleotides: TGTGCCAGCAGTTACTCGGGCCAGCTTAAACGGGACGAGCAGTACTTC. Its translation is CASSYSGQLKRDEQYF.

In this sample, this clone turned up once. The chain combines TRBV5-1 with TRBJ2-3, with D unresolved. The CDR3 totals 11 residues. Germline V gene sequence: CDR1 SGHRS, CDR2 YFSETQ. Deletions cut 5 bases from V and 4 bases from J, with 5 bases between. CDR3 sequence (DNA): TGCGCCAGCAGATACGCAGATACGCAGTATTTT. This gives the protein CASRYADTQYF.

This clone appeared once. The chain carries TRBV5-6 and TRBJ2-7, with D unclear. This CDR3 has 13 residues. The germline V gene encodes CDR1 SGHDT and CDR2 YYEEEE. With 4 bases removed from V and 6 bases from J, the gap between germline ends came to 14 bases. The CDR3 is CASSLVSYGEQYF. DNA of the CDR3: TGTGCCAGCAGCCTCGTTTCCTACGGCGAGCAGTACTTC.

V gene TRBV28 combines with J gene TRBJ2-7; D is unresolved. This CDR3 has 16 amino acids. The ends were cut back, 6 bases at V and 3 bases at J, with 21 bases in the middle. Germline V gene data show CDR1 as MDHEN and CDR2 as SYDVKM. CDR3 sequence (DNA): TGTGCCAGCAGGCTCCGTGGGGTTCACCACCACTACGAGCAGTACTTC. As protein: CASRLRGVHHHYEQYF.

V gene TRBV28 combines with J gene TRBJ2-1; D remains unclear. The CDR3 covers 13 residues. Germline lookup yields CDR1 MDHEN and CDR2 SYDVKM. The V end was cut by 0 bases, the J end by 6 bases, with 6 bases between. CDR3 in DNA: TGTGCCAGCAGTTTATGGGGGTCCAATGAGCAGTTCTTC. It codes for CASSLWGSNEQFF.

The chain joins TRBV9 to TRBJ2-6, with D possibly matching TRBD2 (5 bases). The germline V gene encodes CDR1 SGDLS and CDR2 YYNGEE. The CDR3 runs to 17 residues. V was clipped by 3 bases and J by 0 bases, with 13 bases between them. The CDR3 DNA reads TGTGCCAGCAGCGGAGGGAGCAGGATCTCTGGGGCCAACGTCCTGACTTTC. Protein product: CASSGGSRISGANVLTF.

In its sample, this clone was seen once. The V call is TRBV6-5, the J call TRBJ2-7, with TRBD2 as a possible D gene (5 bases). The CDR3 consists of 14 residues. The V gene lost 4 bases and the J gene lost 6 bases, with 16 bases spanning the gap. From germline, CDR1 is MNHEY and CDR2 SVGAGI. CDR3 sequence (DNA): TGTGCCAGCAGTTCCCCAACTAGAAGTCGCGAGCAGTACTTC. This codes for CASSSPTRSREQYF.

The chain combines TRBV5-1 with TRBJ1-1; a possible D gene is TRBD1 (5 bases). This CDR3 has 14 amino acids. Looked up from germline, CDR1 is SGHRS and CDR2 is YFSETQ. With 4 bases removed from V and 1 base from J, the gap between germline ends came to 11 bases. The CDR3 protein is CASSAGPQNTEAFF. The DNA for the CDR3 is TGCGCCAGCAGCGCGGGACCTCAGAACACTGAAGCTTTCTTT.

This chain joins TRBV7-3 and TRBJ2-1, with 11 bases fitting TRBD2. The V and J ends lost 5 bases and 4 bases, in that order; junction bases with no gene match: 7. The CDR3 spans 16 residues. The V gene's germline CDR1 is SGHTA and CDR2 FQGTGA. The CDR3 loop reads CASSPHLAGGYNEQFF. The CDR3 DNA is TGTGCCAGCAGCCCCCACCTAGCGGGAGGTTACAATGAGCAGTTCTTC. The whole variable domain, remainder taken from reference TRBV7-3 and TRBJ2-1, is GAGVSQTPSNKVTEKGKYVELRCDPISGHTALYWYRQSLGQGPEFLIYFQGTGAADDSGLPNDRFFAVRPEGSVSTLKIQRTERGDSAVYLCASSPHLAGGYNEQFFGPGTRLTVL.

V usage is TRBV5-6 and J usage is TRBJ2-3, with D unclear. The CDR3 sequence is 12 residues long. Germline assignment: CDR1 SGHDT and CDR2 YYEEEE. Trimming pared 1 base from V and 3 bases from J, leaving 3 bases between. CDR3 loop: CASSLRTDTQYF. The CDR3 DNA reads TGTGCCAGCAGCTTGCGGACAGATACGCAGTATTTT.

The chain employs TRBV29-1 and TRBJ2-5; 8 positions match TRBD1. Germline CDR1 SQVTM, CDR2 ANQGSEA. The CDR3 runs to 12 residues. Germline trimming cut 6 bases from V and 9 bases from J; bases unmatched to any gene: 9. The CDR3: CSVVTGVMAQYF. DNA of the CDR3: TGCAGCGTCGTGACAGGGGTCATGGCCCAGTACTTC.

The table lists this clone with a count of one. The chain links TRBV27 to TRBJ2-5; a possible D gene is TRBD2 (6 bases). This CDR3 has 17 amino acids. The germline CDR1 and CDR2 sequences are MNHEY and SMNVEV (reference sequence). Trimming took 6 bases from V and 4 from J, leaving 24 bases between them. The CDR3 region has the DNA TGTGCCAGCAGCTTAGTCGGGACTGCTCGGCCAAGAGAGACCCAGTACTTC. Translation gives CASSLVGTARPRETQYF.

The V and J genes are TRBV4-2 and TRBJ1-4, with D maybe TRBD1 (6 bases). CDR1 and CDR2 (germline): LGHNA, YNFKEQ. The germline V and J ends were trimmed by 0 bases and 3 bases, with 14 bases remaining between them. The CDR3 length is 17 residues. CDR3 DNA: TGTGCCAGCAGCCAAGATCTGATGGACAGTTCTAATGAAAAACTGTTTTTT. Amino acids: CASSQDLMDSSNEKLFF.

The count of this clone is one. The CDR3 loop is CASSFGQDYGYTF. In DNA, the CDR3 is TGTGCCAGCAGCTTTGGACAAGACTATGGCTACACCTTC. The V and J genes are TRBV7-8 and TRBJ1-2; possibly TRBD1 for D (5 bases). This CDR3 contains 13 residues. Trimming took off 3 bases at V and 3 bases at J, with 8 bases between the two ends. Germline CDR1 and CDR2: SGHVS and FQNEAQ.

CDR3 amino acids: CASSRGQSKEGSYEQYF. CDR3 DNA sequence: TGTGCCAGCAGCCGGGGACAGTCCAAGGAGGGGTCCTACGAGCAGTACTTC. This rearrangement joins TRBV11-3 to TRBJ2-7; the D gene is possibly TRBD1 (7 bases). The CDR3 spans 17 residues. CDR1 is SGHNT and CDR2 is YENEEA in the germline V gene. V was pared by 5 bases and J by 1 base, with 21 bases between.

V is TRBV7-3 and J is TRBJ2-1; TRBD2 is a possible D gene (6 bases). V was pared by 4 bases and J by 5 bases, with 9 bases between. CDR3 size: 13 residues. CDR1 SGHTA and CDR2 FQGTGA come from the germline V gene. The CDR3 is CASSSVADNEQFF. For the CDR3, the DNA is TGTGCCAGCAGCTCTGTAGCGGACAATGAGCAGTTCTTC.